The source of this T cell receptor (beta chain) is a study of cytomegalovirus exposure and HLA in healthy donors. This CDR3 comprises 14 residues. V shed 3 bases and J 1 base; nucleotides not matched to a gene: 2. Germline V CDR1 and CDR2: ENHRY, SYGVKD. Produced via immunoSEQ multiplex PCR; TCRdb's table is partial and in-frame only. The data show fewer than 200,000 clones, 86% seen once. This sequence joins TRBV10-3 and TRBJ2-5; 7 bases fit TRBD2. The sample comprised PBMCs. This receptor was taken from a woman in her 30s in good health and CMV-seronegative. CDR3 DNA sequence: TGTGCCATCAGTGACGGGAGGACCCAAGAGACCCAGTACTTC. Its protein product is CAISDGRTQETQYF.